The T cell receptor (beta chain) under discussion was sequenced for a study of blood T cell repertoires in COVID-19 (dated by TCRdb to about 2020). The study in broad terms: Collaborator samples came from the United States, Italy and Spain and covered acute and convalescent phases of COVID-19. The material from the prospective study consisted of cDNA or gDNA derived from T cells, B-cell-depleted T cells, or PBMCs. Subjects who had been exposed to COVID-19, were actively infected with it, or had recovered from it provided the deeply sampled blood TCRbeta repertoires that made up the dataset. A freely available public database, intended as a resource for researchers studying the immune response to SARS-CoV-2, is where the repertoires were released. Samples came from the ongoing ImmuneRACE study (first 160 participants) plus 1,254 subjects from 6 global collaborators. Sample metadata almost always included a de-identified subject ID, COVID-19 status, age in years and sex. Where HLA class I and class II types were available, the types were taken from metadata supplied by the sample provider, not from assay-based typing. General conclusions and limits of the study: Clinical and demographic metadata were provided uncurated, with the amount varying by source and participant.

The collaborating institutions used their own protocols to collect whole blood in K2EDTA tubes. For TCRbeta analysis, collaborators shipped samples in one of three forms: frozen whole blood, isolated PBMCs, or DNA extracted from either of those sample types. TCRbeta CDR3 regions were amplified from genomic DNA using the immunoSEQ Assay, a bias-controlled multiplex PCR. On the authors' methods: Nucleated cell counts per sample were estimated from amplification of reference gene primers within the assay. Sequence reads were collapsed and filtered to measure the absolute abundance of every unique TCRbeta CDR3 rearrangement. For each sample, productive Simpson clonality was calculated as the square root of Simpson's diversity index across productive rearrangements. TCRdb took over this immuneACCESS table, retaining in-frame rearrangements with V and J assigned. Such tables are incomplete; in checked studies, under half of the missing clones stem from an unresolved V gene, and the remainder is unexplained. V and J calls and clone size come straight from that table; D and trimming were deduced from the DNA. This sample has under 250,000 clones in its table, and about 83% of those were observed once. The ten largest make up approximately 8% of the sample.

The CDR3 runs 15 amino acids, cysteine and phenylalanine included. Just CDR3 DNA is preserved here, 45 bases in frame from base 1. Germline trimming amounts to 6 bases on V and 2 bases on J, with 2 as the count of junction bases outside the gene matches. The germline V gene provides CDR1 MDHEN and CDR2 SYDVKM. Worth noting for this clone: No cognate antigen has been identified for it. No much larger clone is present one base from it, and per-base qualities are unavailable.

This receptor was taken from a woman aged 50 to 65 with active or convalescent COVID-19. Sequencing used peripheral blood. The sequence is built from TRBV28 and TRBJ2-3, and 13 junction bases match TRBD2. Here the CDR3 is given as CASRGTSGDTDTQYF. The nucleotide sequence reads TGTGCCAGCAGAGGGACTAGCGGGGACACAGATACGCAGTATTTT.